The rows below give T cell receptor beta chains drawn from one sample of a study of T cell changes during pregnancy in multiple sclerosis. The data were produced by immunoSEQ multiplex PCR, yet TCRdb's version contains in-frame clones alone and is incomplete. The sample has more than 50,000 clones, roughly nine tenths seen once; the top ten hold 2.5%. The sequencing used peripheral blood, collected in the first trimester of pregnancy. The receptors stem from a female donor with multiple sclerosis, enrolled in a pregnancy study. The CDR3 runs from the conserved cysteine through the conserved F or W.

>TRBV29-1|TRBJ1-5
CSVGSGDFQPQHF
>TRBV6-5|TRBJ2-3
CASSRTSGGPDTQYF
>TRBV2|TRBJ2-7
CASSEGLAFLWGGEQYF
>TRBV30|TRBJ1-2
CAWRGTQSYGYTF
>TRBV6-4|TRBJ2-7
CASSGQGNRYYEQYF
>TRBV12-5|TRBJ2-4
CASGFSEDRPGIQYF
>TRBV18|TRBJ1-5
CASATGQGPNQPQHF
>TRBV28|TRBJ2-6
CASSPATGSGANVLTF
>TRBV18|TRBJ1-1
CASSEISGDTEAFF
>TRBV5-1|TRBJ1-1
CASSLGFAGVNTEAFF
>TRBV7-9|TRBJ1-4
CASSRDSDNEKLFF
>TRBV9|TRBJ1-4
CASSFSQGADEKLFF
>TRBV11-3|TRBJ2-1
CASSYSSSRHEQFF
>TRBV6-6|TRBJ2-7
CAVKSPTYEQYF
>TRBV6-5|TRBJ2-3
CASSLLWTGATDTQYF
>TRBV30|TRBJ2-3
CAWTEGSYTDTQYF
>TRBV15|TRBJ2-1
CATSFRAGGTYNEQFF
>TRBV28|TRBJ2-1
CASSLRQNNEQFF
>TRBV9|TRBJ1-4
CASSEGGSNEKLFF
>TRBV27|TRBJ1-1
CASSLRGGTEAFF
>TRBV11-2|TRBJ1-1
CASSFRRPEAFF
>TRBV7-2|TRBJ1-5
CASSAQGAGGNQPQHF
>TRBV9|TRBJ1-2
CASSVDFQGSGGYTF
>TRBV5-1|TRBJ2-7
CASSLERSYEQYF
>TRBV6-6|TRBJ2-7
CASRTDRGGLYEQYF
>TRBV6-4|TRBJ2-1
CASSDSRGTSAYNEQFF
>TRBV6-1|TRBJ2-5
CASSPGQHQETQYF
>TRBV4-1|TRBJ1-5
CASSHDQGQYSNQPQHF
>TRBV18|TRBJ1-2
CASSPNPPGHIYGYTF
>TRBV27|TRBJ1-2
CASSLRGQGYGYTF
>TRBV6-5|TRBJ2-1
CASSLTGGRYNEQFF
>TRBV5-1|TRBJ1-2
CASSGPGQGFQDYGYTF
>TRBV19|TRBJ1-2
CASSPRDRPDDTF
>TRBV18|TRBJ2-7
CASSPPTSRTGGVEQYF
>TRBV5-1|TRBJ2-7
CASSVGGGLSYEQYF
>TRBV7-9|TRBJ2-1
CASSPDWNEQFF
>TRBV11-2|TRBJ2-2
CASRISGNTGELFF
>TRBV21-1|TRBJ2-1
CASLQGLF
>TRBV29-1|TRBJ2-7
CSAVPAVSYEQYF
>TRBV19|TRBJ2-7
CASSISSGSLNEQYF
>TRBV2|TRBJ1-1
CASRVADTEAFF
>TRBV14|TRBJ2-7
CASSQRRASGNNYKSSYEQYF
>TRBV10-3|TRBJ1-6
CAIGQGPSPLHF
>TRBV2|TRBJ1-5
CASSEVTENQPQHF
>TRBV2|TRBJ2-1
CASSAAGGRAGNEQFF
>TRBV5-1|TRBJ2-1
CASSLGGGPNNEQFF
>TRBV15|TRBJ1-5
CATSRDAGSYQPQHF
>TRBV2|TRBJ2-7
CASTVTYYEQYF
>TRBV29-1|TRBJ2-5
CSVAVTSGGETQYF
>TRBV6-1|TRBJ1-1
CASRTGGNTEAFF
>TRBV5-1|TRBJ2-3
CASSLRGLAGEGGTDTQYF
>TRBV18|TRBJ2-7
CASSPPQALSYEQYF
>TRBV16|TRBJ2-1
CASSPVGVYNEQFF
>TRBV19|TRBJ1-2
CASSIEPNTYGYTF